The rows below give T cell receptor beta chains drawn from one sample of a study of chemoradiotherapy in HPV16-positive cancers. Only in-frame clones appear in the TCRdb table, and some are missing; sequencing was by immunoSEQ multiplex PCR. The profile shows approximately 20,000 clones, more than 75% of them singletons. The source material was blood, sampled from a patient who underwent chemoradiotherapy. These receptors were obtained from a human donor with HPV-associated anogenital cancer. Each CDR3 is given with its conserved first and last residue. Fields, in order: D gene, V gene, J gene, clone size, CDR3 protein, CDR3 DNA. A D gene is named only where the DNA matches it firmly. Clone size is not always given. Where it is, it says once, few, many or a class for expanded clones.

>NA|TRBV6-5|TRBJ2-7|NA
CASSSDKSPYEQYF
TGTGCCAGCAGTTCGGATAAAAGCCCCTACGAGCAGTACTTC
>NA|TRBV2|TRBJ1-5|NA
CASSRPNQPQHF
TGTGCCAGCAGCAGACCCAATCAGCCCCAGCATTTT
>NA|TRBV4-3|TRBJ1-6|NA
CASSQDGGVDSPLHF
TGCGCCAGCAGCCAAGATGGAGGGGTAGATTCACCCCTCCACTTT
>NA|TRBV19|TRBJ1-6|NA
CASSMGSGGRDSPLHF
TGTGCCAGTAGTATGGGCTCGGGAGGAAGAGATTCACCCCTCCACTTT
>NA|TRBV7-9|TRBJ1-2|NA
CASSQTSYGYTF
TGTGCCAGCAGCCAAACTTCATACGGCTACACCTTC
>NA|TRBV9|TRBJ2-7|NA
CASSVAPGASYEQYF
TGTGCCAGCAGCGTAGCTCCGGGCGCGTCCTACGAGCAGTACTTC
>NA|TRBV4-2|TRBJ2-2|few
CASSQDSRRNTGELFF
TGTGCCAGCAGCCAAGATTCGAGGAGGAACACCGGGGAGCTGTTTTTT
>TRBD2|TRBV19|TRBJ2-5|NA
CASSPTSGTYQETQYF
TGTGCCAGTAGCCCGACTAGCGGGACGTACCAAGAGACCCAGTACTTC
>TRBD1|TRBV19|TRBJ2-5|NA
CASSTGTAQETQYF
TGTGCCAGTAGTACCGGGACAGCCCAAGAGACCCAGTACTTC
>TRBD1|TRBV19|TRBJ2-7|NA
CASSINRGHEQYF
TGTGCCAGTAGTATCAACAGGGGGCACGAGCAGTACTTC
>TRBD1|TRBV15|TRBJ2-3|NA
CATSRGGTVWTDTQYF
TGTGCCACCAGCAGAGGGGGGACAGTCTGGACAGATACGCAGTATTTT
>NA|TRBV19|TRBJ2-3|NA
CARHPGRGMDTQYF
TGTGCCAGACACCCGGGACGGGGAATGGATACGCAGTATTTT
>TRBD1|TRBV25-1|TRBJ2-3|NA
CASSRTGGADTQYF
TGTGCCAGCAGTAGAACAGGGGGCGCAGATACGCAGTATTTT
>TRBD1|TRBV4-1|TRBJ2-2|NA
CASSLGGQATGELFF
TGCGCCAGCAGCCTTGGGGGACAGGCCACCGGGGAGCTGTTTTTT
>NA|TRBV30|TRBJ1-2|NA
CACPFRLNYGYTF
TGTGCCTGCCCCTTCAGGCTTAACTATGGCTACACCTTC
>NA|TRBV6-5|TRBJ1-1|NA
CASSYGSPGNTEAFF
TGTGCCAGCAGTTACGGGTCCCCAGGGAACACTGAAGCTTTCTTT
>NA|TRBV4-3|TRBJ1-4|NA
CASSPTGHRNEKLFF
TGCGCCAGCAGCCCTACGGGACATAGAAATGAAAAACTGTTTTTT
>TRBD1|TRBV19|TRBJ2-3|NA
CASTLTGGTDTQYF
TGTGCCAGTACACTGACAGGGGGGACAGATACGCAGTATTTT
>TRBD1|TRBV19|TRBJ2-3|NA
CASSMTGGRVNTQYF
TGTGCCAGTAGTATGACAGGGGGGAGAGTGAATACGCAGTATTTT
>NA|TRBV6-1|TRBJ1-6|NA
CASSEAPGENSPLHF
TGTGCCAGCAGTGAAGCGCCCGGGGAAAATTCACCCCTCCACTTT
>NA|TRBV29-1|TRBJ1-3|NA
CSVERGGSGTIYF
TGCAGCGTTGAAAGGGGTGGAAGTGGCACCATATATTTT
>NA|TRBV5-4|TRBJ2-1|NA
CASSLSGQTYNEQFF
TGTGCCAGCAGTCTCTCCGGACAGACCTACAATGAGCAGTTCTTC
>NA|TRBV7-2|TRBJ2-3|NA
CASSFLSLDTQYF
TGTGCCAGCAGCTTTCTTTCACTAGATACGCAGTATTTT
>TRBD2|TRBV11-2|TRBJ2-3|NA
CASSFLAGGLGDTQYF
TGTGCCAGCAGCTTTTTGGCGGGAGGGCTGGGAGATACGCAGTATTTT
>NA|TRBV9|TRBJ2-1|NA
CASSVAEYNEQFF
TGTGCCAGCAGCGTAGCGGAGTACAATGAGCAGTTCTTC
>TRBD1|TRBV4-2|TRBJ2-1|NA
CASSQDVGTGQANEQFF
TGTGCCAGCAGCCAAGATGTAGGGACAGGACAGGCCAATGAGCAGTTCTTC
>TRBD1|TRBV4-3|TRBJ2-7|NA
CASSQAGQGDEQYF
TGCGCCAGCAGCCAAGCGGGACAGGGAGACGAGCAGTACTTC
>NA|TRBV5-1|TRBJ1-2|NA
CASSLSGRGDYGYTF
TGCGCCAGCAGCTTGAGTGGGCGGGGGGACTATGGCTACACCTTC
>TRBD1|TRBV19|TRBJ1-5|NA
CASSSGTDFNQPQHF
TGTGCCAGTAGTTCCGGGACAGACTTCAATCAGCCCCAGCATTTT
>TRBD2|TRBV6-8|TRBJ2-7|NA
CASSLAGSYEQYF
TGTGCCAGCAGTTTAGCGGGTTCCTACGAGCAGTACTTC
>NA|TRBV9|TRBJ2-1|once
CASGYNHNEQFF
TGTGCCAGCGGTTATAATCACAATGAGCAGTTCTTC
>NA|TRBV7-2|TRBJ2-3|once
CASSPFQPVTDTQYF
TGTGCCAGCAGCCCCTTCCAACCGGTCACAGATACGCAGTATTTT
>NA|TRBV7-9|TRBJ2-1|NA
CASSRGLLGGNEQFF
TGTGCCAGCAGCAGGGGCCTACTGGGAGGCAATGAGCAGTTCTTC
>NA|TRBV7-9|TRBJ1-5|NA
CASSDRRHQPQHF
TGTGCCAGTTCCGACAGGCGCCATCAGCCCCAGCATTTT
>TRBD1|TRBV11-2|TRBJ1-3|few
CASSPQGPRGNTIYF
TGTGCCAGCAGCCCACAGGGGCCAAGAGGAAACACCATATATTTT
>TRBD1|TRBV2|TRBJ2-1|once
CASSDRKQGAYNEQFF
TGTGCCAGCAGTGATAGGAAGCAGGGGGCCTACAATGAGCAGTTCTTC
>NA|TRBV6-6|TRBJ1-3|NA
CASSYRGASGNTIYF
TGTGCCAGCAGTTACCGGGGTGCCTCTGGAAACACCATATATTTT
>TRBD1|TRBV9|TRBJ2-3|NA
CASSVGQGKDTQYF
TGTGCCAGCAGCGTGGGACAGGGGAAAGATACGCAGTATTTT
>NA|TRBV7-2|TRBJ2-2|NA
CASSLRQGRGNTGELFF
TGTGCCAGCAGCTTAAGGCAGGGGCGGGGGAACACCGGGGAGCTGTTTTTT
>NA|TRBV9|TRBJ1-1|NA
CASSPRDNTEAFF
TGTGCCAGCAGCCCCCGGGACAACACTGAAGCTTTCTTT
>TRBD2|TRBV6-4|TRBJ2-1|NA
CASSDSTGGGDEQFF
TGTGCCAGCAGTGACTCGACCGGGGGGGGCGATGAGCAGTTCTTC
>NA|TRBV11-2|TRBJ2-3|NA
CASSLDRGASDTQYF
TGTGCCAGCAGCTTAGATCGGGGAGCTTCAGATACGCAGTATTTT
>NA|TRBV6-5|TRBJ1-2|NA
CASRLQGYGYTF
TGTGCCAGCAGGCTACAGGGTTATGGCTACACCTTC
>NA|TRBV5-1|TRBJ2-1|NA
CASKASRENEQFF
TGCGCCAGCAAGGCGTCCCGGGAGAATGAGCAGTTCTTC
>NA|TRBV12-5|TRBJ1-6|NA
CASGYARHNSPLHF
TGTGCTAGTGGTTACGCGAGGCATAATTCACCCCTCCACTTT
>TRBD1|TRBV5-1|TRBJ2-7|NA
CASSPGGTGFYEQYF
TGCGCCAGCAGCCCAGGGGGGACAGGGTTCTACGAGCAGTACTTC
>TRBD1|TRBV9|TRBJ1-1|NA
CASSVGTGTMNTEAFF
TGTGCCAGCAGCGTAGGGACAGGGACTATGAACACTGAAGCTTTCTTT
>TRBD1|TRBV5-4|TRBJ2-7|NA
CASSLGGQSSYEQYF
TGTGCCAGCAGCTTGGGGGGACAGAGCTCCTACGAGCAGTACTTC
>TRBD2|TRBV7-2|TRBJ2-1|NA
CASSSPPAGGYNEQFF
TGTGCCAGCAGCTCCCCCCCAGCGGGAGGCTACAATGAGCAGTTCTTC
>TRBD1|TRBV11-2|TRBJ2-3|NA
CASSSRGTEGDTQYF
TGTGCCAGCAGCTCTAGGGGGACAGAGGGAGATACGCAGTATTTT
>NA|TRBV7-9|TRBJ2-3|NA
CASTLGQFSTDTQYF
TGTGCCAGCACCCTAGGACAGTTTAGCACAGATACGCAGTATTTT
>NA|TRBV7-9|TRBJ2-1|NA
CASSTYDLYNEQFF
TGTGCCAGCAGTACTTACGACCTATACAATGAGCAGTTCTTC
>TRBD1|TRBV5-3|TRBJ1-1|NA
CARSRGLQGVRNTEAFF
TGTGCCAGAAGCCGGGGGCTACAGGGGGTTCGTAACACTGAAGCTTTCTTT